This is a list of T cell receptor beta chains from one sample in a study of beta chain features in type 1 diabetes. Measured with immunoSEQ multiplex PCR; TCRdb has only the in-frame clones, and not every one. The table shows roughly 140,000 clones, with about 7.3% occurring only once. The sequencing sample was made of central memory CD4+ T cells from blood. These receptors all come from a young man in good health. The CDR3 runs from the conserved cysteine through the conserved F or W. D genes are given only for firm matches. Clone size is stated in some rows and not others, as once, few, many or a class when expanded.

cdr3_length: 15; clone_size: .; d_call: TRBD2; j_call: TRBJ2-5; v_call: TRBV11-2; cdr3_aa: CASSLVGGRGETQYF; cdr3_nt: TGTGCCAGCAGCTTAGTAGGCGGGAGGGGCGAGACCCAGTACTTC
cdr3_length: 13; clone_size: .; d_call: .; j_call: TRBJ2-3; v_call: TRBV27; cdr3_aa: CASSLSRGDTQYF; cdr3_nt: TGTGCCAGCAGTTTATCCCGAGGGGATACGCAGTATTTT
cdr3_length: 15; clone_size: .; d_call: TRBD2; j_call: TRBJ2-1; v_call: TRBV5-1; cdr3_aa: CASSLDGTSHNEQFF; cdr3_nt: TGCGCCAGCAGCTTGGACGGGACTAGCCACAATGAGCAGTTCTTC
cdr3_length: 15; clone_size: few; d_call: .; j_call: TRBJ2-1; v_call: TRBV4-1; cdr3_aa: CASSQGQRTYNEQFF; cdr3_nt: TGCGCCAGCAGCCAAGGACAGCGAACCTACAATGAGCAGTTCTTC
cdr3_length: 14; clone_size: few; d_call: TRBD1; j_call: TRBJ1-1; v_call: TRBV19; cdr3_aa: CASSPGGGRTEAFF; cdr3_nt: TGTGCCAGTAGTCCAGGGGGAGGTCGGACTGAAGCTTTCTTT
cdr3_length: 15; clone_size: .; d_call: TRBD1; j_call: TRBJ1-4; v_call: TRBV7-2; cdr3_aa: CASSTHRGANEKLFF; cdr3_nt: TGTGCCAGCAGCACCCACAGGGGAGCTAATGAAAAACTGTTTTTT
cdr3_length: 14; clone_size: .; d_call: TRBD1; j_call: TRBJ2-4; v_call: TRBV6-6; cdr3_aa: CASSYTGQKNIQYF; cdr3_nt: TGTGCCAGCAGTTACACGGGACAGAAAAACATTCAGTACTTC
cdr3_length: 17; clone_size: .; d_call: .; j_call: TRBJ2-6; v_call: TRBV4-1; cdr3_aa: CASSQLTGNSGANVLTF; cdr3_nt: TGCGCCAGCAGCCAACTAACAGGGAACTCTGGGGCCAACGTCCTGACTTTC
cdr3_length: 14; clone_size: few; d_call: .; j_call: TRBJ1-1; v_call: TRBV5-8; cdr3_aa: CASSLDGRNTEAFF; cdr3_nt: TGTGCCAGCAGCTTGGATGGGAGGAACACTGAAGCTTTCTTT
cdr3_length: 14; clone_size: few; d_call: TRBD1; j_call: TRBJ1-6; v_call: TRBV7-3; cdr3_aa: CASSFDRDGSPLHF; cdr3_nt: TGTGCCAGCAGCTTTGACAGGGATGGTTCACCCCTCCACTTT
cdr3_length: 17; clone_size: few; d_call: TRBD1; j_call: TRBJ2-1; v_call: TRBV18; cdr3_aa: CASSRNHRGQSVNEQFF; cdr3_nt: TGTGCCAGCTCACGAAATCACAGGGGGCAATCCGTCAATGAGCAGTTCTTC
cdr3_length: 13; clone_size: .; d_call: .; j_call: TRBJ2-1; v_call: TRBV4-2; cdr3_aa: CASSQDRKDEQFF; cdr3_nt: TGTGCCAGCAGCCAAGACAGAAAAGATGAGCAGTTCTTC
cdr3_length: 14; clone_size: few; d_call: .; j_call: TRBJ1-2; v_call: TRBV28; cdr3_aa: CASGRVTDKYGYTF; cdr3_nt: TGTGCCAGCGGACGAGTAACGGACAAGTATGGCTACACCTTC
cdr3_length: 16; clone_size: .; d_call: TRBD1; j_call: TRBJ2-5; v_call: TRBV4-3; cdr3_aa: CASSQDTGDAGETQYF; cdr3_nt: TGCGCCAGCAGCCAAGATACAGGGGACGCGGGAGAGACCCAGTACTTC
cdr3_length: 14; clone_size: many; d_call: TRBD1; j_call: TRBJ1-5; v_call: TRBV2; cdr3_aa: CASGRTGRNQPQHF; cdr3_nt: TGTGCCAGCGGCCGGACAGGGCGCAATCAGCCCCAGCATTTT
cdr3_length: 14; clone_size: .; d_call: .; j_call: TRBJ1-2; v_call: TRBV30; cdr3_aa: CAWARGGEEFGYTF; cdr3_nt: TGTGCCTGGGCTCGAGGGGGTGAGGAGTTTGGCTACACCTTC
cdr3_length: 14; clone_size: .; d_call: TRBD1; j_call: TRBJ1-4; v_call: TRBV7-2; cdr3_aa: CASSLQGRNEKLFF; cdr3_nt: TGTGCCAGCAGTTTACAGGGGCGTAATGAAAAACTGTTTTTT
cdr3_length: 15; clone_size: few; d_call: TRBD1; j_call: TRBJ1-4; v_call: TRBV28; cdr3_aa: CATFPGQGKHEKLFF; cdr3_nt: TGTGCCACCTTCCCCGGACAGGGAAAACATGAAAAACTGTTTTTT
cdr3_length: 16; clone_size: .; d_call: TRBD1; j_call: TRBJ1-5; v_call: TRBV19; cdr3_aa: CASSPRTGGLNQPQHF; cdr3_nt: TGTGCCAGTAGTCCGAGGACAGGGGGCTTGAATCAGCCCCAGCATTTT
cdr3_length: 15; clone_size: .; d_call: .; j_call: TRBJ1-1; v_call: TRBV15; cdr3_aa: CATSRDGQRSEGAFF; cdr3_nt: TGTGCCACCAGCAGAGATGGGCAGAGATCTGAGGGAGCTTTCTTT
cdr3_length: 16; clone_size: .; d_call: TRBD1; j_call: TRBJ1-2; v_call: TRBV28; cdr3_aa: CASSRPGTGEGYGYTF; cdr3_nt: TGTGCCAGCAGCCGTCCCGGGACAGGGGAGGGCTATGGCTACACCTTC
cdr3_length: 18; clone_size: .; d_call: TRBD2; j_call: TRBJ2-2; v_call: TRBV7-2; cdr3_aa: CASSSGLAGGISTGELFF; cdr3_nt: TGTGCCAGCAGCTCCGGACTAGCGGGAGGAATAAGCACCGGGGAGCTGTTTTTT
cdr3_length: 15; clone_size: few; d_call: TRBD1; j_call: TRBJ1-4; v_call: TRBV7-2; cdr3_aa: CASSFDRGSGEKLFF; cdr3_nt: TGTGCCAGCAGCTTCGACAGGGGGAGTGGAGAAAAACTGTTTTTT
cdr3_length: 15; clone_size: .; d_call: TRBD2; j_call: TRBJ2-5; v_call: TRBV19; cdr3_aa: CASSINPGLAMSQYF; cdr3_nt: TGTGCCAGTAGTATAAATCCCGGACTAGCGATGTCCCAGTACTTC
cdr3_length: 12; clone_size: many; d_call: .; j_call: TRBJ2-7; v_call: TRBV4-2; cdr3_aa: CASSPGSPEQYF; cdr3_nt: TGTGCCAGCAGCCCAGGTAGTCCCGAGCAGTACTTC
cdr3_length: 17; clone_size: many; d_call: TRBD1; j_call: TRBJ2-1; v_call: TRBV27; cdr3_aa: CASKGTGGSWSYNEQFF; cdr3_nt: TGTGCCAGCAAGGGGACAGGGGGCTCCTGGTCCTACAATGAGCAGTTCTTC
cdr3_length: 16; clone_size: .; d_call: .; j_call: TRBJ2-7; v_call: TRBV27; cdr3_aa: CASRHPSPGGGGEQYF; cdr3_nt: TGTGCCAGCAGGCACCCAAGCCCGGGCGGAGGTGGTGAGCAGTACTTC
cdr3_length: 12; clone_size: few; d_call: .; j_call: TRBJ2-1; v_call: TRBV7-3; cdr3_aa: CASSLWGGEQFF; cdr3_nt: TGTGCCAGCAGCTTATGGGGCGGTGAGCAGTTCTTC
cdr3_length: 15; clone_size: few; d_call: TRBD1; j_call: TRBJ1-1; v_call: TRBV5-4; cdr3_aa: CASSLHGQGSTEAFF; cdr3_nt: TGCGCCAGCAGTCTCCACGGACAGGGGAGCACTGAAGCTTTCTTT
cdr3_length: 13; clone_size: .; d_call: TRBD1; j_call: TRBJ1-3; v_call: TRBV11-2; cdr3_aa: CASSPGGGNTIYF; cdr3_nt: TGTGCCAGCAGCCCAGGGGGTGGAAACACCATATATTTT
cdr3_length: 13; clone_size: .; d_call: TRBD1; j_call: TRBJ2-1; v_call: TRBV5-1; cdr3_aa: CASTRDRQYEQFF; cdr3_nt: TGCGCCAGCACCAGGGACAGACAATATGAGCAGTTCTTC
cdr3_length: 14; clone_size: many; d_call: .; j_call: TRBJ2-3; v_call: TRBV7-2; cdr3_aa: CASSSYMSTDTQYF; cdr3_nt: TGTGCCAGCAGCTCTTACATGAGCACAGATACGCAGTATTTT
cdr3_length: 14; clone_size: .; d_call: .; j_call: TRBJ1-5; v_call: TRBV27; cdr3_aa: CASSFAGANQPQHF; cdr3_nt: TGTGCCAGCAGTTTTGCAGGGGCCAATCAGCCCCAGCATTTT
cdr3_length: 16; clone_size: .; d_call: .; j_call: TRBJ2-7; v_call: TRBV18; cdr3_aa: CASSPWTNPSPYEQYF; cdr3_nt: TGTGCCAGCTCACCATGGACAAACCCTAGTCCCTACGAGCAGTACTTC
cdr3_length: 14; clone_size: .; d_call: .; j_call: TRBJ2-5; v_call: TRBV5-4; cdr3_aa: CASSLPTVQETQYF; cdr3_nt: TGTGCCAGCAGCTTGCCAACAGTTCAAGAGACCCAGTACTTC
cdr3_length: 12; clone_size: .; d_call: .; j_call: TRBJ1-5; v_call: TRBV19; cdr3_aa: CASETSNQPQHF; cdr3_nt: TGTGCCAGTGAGACTTCCAATCAGCCCCAGCATTTT
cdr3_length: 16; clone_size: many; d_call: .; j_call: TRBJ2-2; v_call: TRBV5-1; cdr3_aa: CASSLAAGADTGELFF; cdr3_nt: TGCGCCAGCAGCTTGGCCGCTGGGGCCGACACCGGGGAGCTGTTTTTT
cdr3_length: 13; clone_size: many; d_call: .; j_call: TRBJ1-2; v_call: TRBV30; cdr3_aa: CAWTLSGQRGYTF; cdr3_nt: TGTGCCTGGACCTTATCCGGACAGCGAGGCTACACCTTC
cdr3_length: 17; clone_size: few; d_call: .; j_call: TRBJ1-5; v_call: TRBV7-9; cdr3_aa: CASSLVAGALSNQPQHF; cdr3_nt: TGTGCCAGCAGCTTAGTGGCGGGCGCGTTGAGCAATCAGCCCCAGCATTTT
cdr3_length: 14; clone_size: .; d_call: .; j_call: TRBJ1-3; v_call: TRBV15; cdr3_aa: CATSRDMGGSPIYF; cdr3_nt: TGTGCCACCAGCAGAGATATGGGGGGGTCGCCCATATATTTT
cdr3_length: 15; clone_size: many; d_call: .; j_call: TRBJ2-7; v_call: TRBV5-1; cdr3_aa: CASSRDDYPTYEQYF; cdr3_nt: TGCGCCAGCAGCCGGGATGACTATCCTACCTACGAGCAGTACTTC
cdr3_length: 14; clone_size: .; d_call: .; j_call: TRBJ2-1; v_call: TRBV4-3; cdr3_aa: CASSPLRRANEQFF; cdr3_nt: TGCGCCAGCAGCCCTCTACGGAGGGCCAATGAGCAGTTCTTC
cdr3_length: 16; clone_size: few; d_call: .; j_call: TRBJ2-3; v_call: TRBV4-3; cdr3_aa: CASSQGSGGGTDTQYF; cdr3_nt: TGCGCCAGCAGCCAAGGCTCCGGCGGGGGCACAGATACGCAGTATTTT
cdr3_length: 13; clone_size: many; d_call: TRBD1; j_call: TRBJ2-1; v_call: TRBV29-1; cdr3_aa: CSVPGQSSNEQFF; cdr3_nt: TGCAGCGTCCCGGGACAGTCCTCCAATGAGCAGTTCTTC
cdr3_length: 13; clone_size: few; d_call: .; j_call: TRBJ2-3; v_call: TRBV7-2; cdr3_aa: CASIQQGLDTQYF; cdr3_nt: TGTGCCAGCATCCAACAGGGTTTAGATACGCAGTATTTT
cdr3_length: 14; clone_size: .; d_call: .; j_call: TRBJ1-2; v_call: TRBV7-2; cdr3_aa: CASSTYGARYGYTF; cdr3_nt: TGTGCCAGCTCCACCTATGGTGCCCGTTATGGCTACACCTTC
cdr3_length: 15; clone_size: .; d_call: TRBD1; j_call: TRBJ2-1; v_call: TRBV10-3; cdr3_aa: CAISRTGALNNEQFF; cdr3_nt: TGTGCCATCAGTCGGACAGGGGCGCTTAACAATGAGCAGTTCTTC
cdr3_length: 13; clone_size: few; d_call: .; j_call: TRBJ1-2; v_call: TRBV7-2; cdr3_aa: CASSLEGIRGYTF; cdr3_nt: TGTGCCAGCAGCCTAGAGGGGATTCGGGGCTACACCTTC
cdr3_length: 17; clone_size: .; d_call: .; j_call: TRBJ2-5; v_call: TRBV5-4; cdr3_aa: CASILRLAGVARGTQYF; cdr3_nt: TGTGCCAGCATTTTACGGTTGGCAGGGGTGGCGCGCGGGACCCAGTACTTC
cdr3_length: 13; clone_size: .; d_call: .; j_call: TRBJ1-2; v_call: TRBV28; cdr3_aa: CATTGILDYGYTF; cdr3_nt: TGTGCCACCACAGGGATTTTGGACTATGGCTACACCTTC
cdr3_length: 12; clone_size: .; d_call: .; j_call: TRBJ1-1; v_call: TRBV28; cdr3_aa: CASSAPVLEAFF; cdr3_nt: TGTGCCAGCAGTGCACCGGTATTAGAAGCTTTCTTT
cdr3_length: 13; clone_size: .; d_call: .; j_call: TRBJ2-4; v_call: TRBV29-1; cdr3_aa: CSVLLNSFNIQYF; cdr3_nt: TGCAGCGTCCTACTTAATTCGTTTAACATTCAGTACTTC
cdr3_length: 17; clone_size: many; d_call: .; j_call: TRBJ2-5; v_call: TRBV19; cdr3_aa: CASSYPHGQPGQETQYF; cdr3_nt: TGTGCCAGTAGCTACCCCCACGGACAGCCAGGACAAGAGACCCAGTACTTC
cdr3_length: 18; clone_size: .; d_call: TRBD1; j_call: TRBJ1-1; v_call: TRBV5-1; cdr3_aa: CASSARGQSNQRYTEAFF; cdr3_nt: TGCGCCAGCAGCGCTAGGGGACAGTCAAACCAGAGGTACACTGAAGCTTTCTTT
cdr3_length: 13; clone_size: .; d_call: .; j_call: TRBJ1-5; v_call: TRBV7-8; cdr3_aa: CASGEHSAQPQHF; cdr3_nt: TGTGCCAGCGGTGAGCATAGCGCTCAGCCCCAGCATTTT